These 8 T cell receptor beta chains were all obtained from the same sample, sequenced in a study of cytomegalovirus exposure and HLA in healthy donors. PCR primers comprised 60 Vbeta and 13 Jbeta primers. TCRdb keeps only in-frame clones here, not all; method: immunoSEQ multiplex PCR. In the table there are 200,000 or so clones, 82% of which are singletons. Material for sequencing was PBMCs. All receptors come from a woman aged 18-29 years in good health and CMV-seronegative.

This chain connects TRBV7-8 to TRBJ1-1; D not resolved. The germline V and J ends were trimmed by 3 bases and 4 bases, with 21 bases remaining between them. The germline V gene has CDR1 SGHVS and CDR2 FQNEAQ. This CDR3 spans 17 amino acids. The chain's CDR3 is CASSLDVLFMEGTEAFF. CDR3 bases: TGTGCCAGCAGCTTGGACGTCCTTTTTATGGAGGGCACTGAAGCTTTCTTT.

The chain carries TRBV6-1 and TRBJ2-7; a possible D gene is TRBD1 (6 bases). The CDR3 extends over 14 amino acids. The V end lost 4 bases, the J end lost 0 bases, and 10 bases lay between the germline ends. CDR1 is MNHNS, CDR2 SASEGT, per germline. CDR3 nucleotides: TGTGCCAGCAGTGTCCAGGGACACTCCTACGAGCAGTACTTC. Its translation: CASSVQGHSYEQYF.

The chain is built from TRBV6-5 and TRBJ2-2; 7 nucleotides align to TRBD1. The CDR3 is made up of 14 amino acids. V dropped 5 bases and J dropped 4; count of bases not matched to a gene: 4. Germline CDR1 and CDR2: MNHEY and SVGAGI. Here the CDR3 reads CASSRDRATGELFF. Written as DNA, the CDR3 is TGTGCCAGCAGTAGAGACAGGGCCACCGGGGAGCTGTTTTTT.

The chain carries TRBV5-6 and TRBJ1-1; unclear D gene. Germline V gene lookup returns CDR1 SGHDT and CDR2 YYEEEE. V lost 1 base, J lost 2 bases, and 9 bases lay in between. The CDR3 spans 14 residues. This CDR3 is CASSLQYSNTEAFF. CDR3 nucleotide sequence: TGTGCCAGCAGCTTGCAGTACAGCAACACTGAAGCTTTCTTT.

The chain uses TRBV19 and TRBJ2-7; TRBD1 matches at 11 bases. CDR1 is LNHDA, CDR2 SQIVND, per germline (reference sequence). After removal of 4 bases from V and 5 bases from J, the junction contained 4 bases not matched to a gene. CDR3 length equals 14 residues. CDR3 nucleotides: TGTGCCAGTAGTAGGCCGGGACAGGGGGACGAGCAGTACTTC. Protein product: CASSRPGQGDEQYF.

This clone was recorded a few times. The chain couples TRBV30 to TRBJ1-6; possible D gene TRBD1, 6 bases. CDR3 length: 13 residues. Germline assignment: CDR1 GTSNPN and CDR2 SVGIG (reference sequence). Trimming shortened V by 4 bases and J by 5 bases, and 9 bases separated the two germline ends. CDR3 sequence: CAWNGQNNSPLHF. CDR3 in DNA: TGTGCCTGGAATGGACAGAATAATTCACCCCTCCACTTT.

The chain combines TRBV7-2 with TRBJ2-3; 14 bases map to TRBD2. V trimming: 5 bases; J trimming: 3 bases; junction bases outside the gene matches: 4. CDR3 length equals 16 residues. CDR1 is SGHTA, CDR2 FQGNSA, per germline. Here the CDR3 reads CASSLRTSGRTDTQYF. The CDR3 DNA follows: TGTGCCAGCAGCCTAAGGACTAGCGGGAGGACAGATACGCAGTATTTT.

The chain combines TRBV27 with TRBJ2-5; 7 bases agree with TRBD2. V lost 0 bases, J lost 4 bases, and 2 bases stayed unmatched. The CDR3 runs to 14 residues. From germline, CDR1 is MNHEY and CDR2 SMNVEV (reference sequence). The CDR3 DNA reads TGTGCCAGCAGTTTATCTGGGGGGGGAGAGACCCAGTACTTC. Translating it yields CASSLSGGGETQYF.